Below, 26 T cell receptor beta chains from the same sample are listed, as sequenced in a study of blood T cell repertoires in COVID-19. Libraries were prepared by immunoSEQ multiplex PCR; TCRdb keeps only in-frame clonotypes and omits some of them. The sample has roughly 200,000 clones, about 81% seen once. The sequenced sample consisted of PBMCs or T cells enriched from blood (not recorded which). The source is a man aged 40-50 years who had recovered from COVID-19.

The chain uses TRBV5-4 and TRBJ1-2, with D hard to call. Trimming took 1 base from V and 3 from J, leaving 13 bases between them. CDR3 size: 15 residues. The germline CDR1 and CDR2 sequences are SGHNT and YYREEE (reference sequence). The DNA of the CDR3 is TGTGCCAGCAGCTTGAGCCCTCACCTGGACTATGGCTACACCTTC. Amino acids: CASSLSPHLDYGYTF.

The chain recombines TRBV11-2 with TRBJ2-1, with 15 nucleotides matching TRBD2. With 5 bases clipped from V and 8 bases from J, the junction kept 16 bases outside the gene matches. The CDR3 consists of 19 residues. Germline V gene data show CDR1 as SGHAT and CDR2 as FQNNGV. CDR3 DNA sequence: TGTGCCAGCAGCCCTCGGACTAGCGGGAGGGCCCTATTCCGGGATGAGCAGTTCTTC. This gives the protein CASSPRTSGRALFRDEQFF.

This clone occurred once. V and J are TRBV9 and TRBJ1-4; 9 bases line up with TRBD1. Germline CDR1 and CDR2: SGDLS and YYNGEE. The CDR3 spans 15 residues. V was clipped by 4 bases and J by 8 bases; unmatched bases: 9. The CDR3 DNA sequence: TGTGCCAGCAGCACCTCCGGGACAGGGAACGAAAAACTGTTTTTT. Residues: CASSTSGTGNEKLFF.

This clone has just a few counts. This chain joins TRBV18 and TRBJ2-7; the D gene is possibly TRBD2 (6 bases). V was clipped by 3 bases and J by 2 bases, with 8 bases between them. The V gene's germline CDR1 is KGHSH and CDR2 LQKENI. This CDR3 spans 13 amino acids. The CDR3 reads CASSPGLTYEQYF. The CDR3 DNA follows: TGTGCCAGCTCACCGGGACTTACCTACGAGCAGTACTTC.

The V gene is TRBV19, the J gene TRBJ1-2, with 9 bases identical to TRBD1. Germline lookup yields CDR1 LNHDA and CDR2 SQIVND (reference sequence). The J segment lost 8 bases and the V segment lost 6 bases, leaving 10 bases of the junction unmatched. The CDR3 totals 14 residues. CDR3 loop: CASSLTGGVEGYTF. The CDR3, as DNA: TGTGCCAGTAGCTTGACAGGGGGTGTCGAGGGCTACACCTTC.

The V call is TRBV5-4, the J call TRBJ2-7; 13 positions agree with TRBD2. The CDR3 has 17 residues. From germline, CDR1 is SGHNT and CDR2 YYREEE (reference sequence). V gave up 3 bases and J gave up 4 bases; unmatched junction bases: 10. The CDR3 spells CASSSLPGTSGTYEQYF. In nucleotides, the CDR3 is TGTGCCAGCAGCTCACTTCCCGGGACTAGCGGGACATACGAGCAGTACTTC. The full variable domain, in which reference TRBV5-4 and TRBJ2-7 provide the parts outside the CDR3, is ETGVTQSPTHLIKTRGQQVTLRCSSQSGHNTVSWYQQALGQGPQFIFQYYREEENGRGNFPPRFSGLQFPNYSSELNVNALELDDSALYLCASSSLPGTSGTYEQYFGPGTRLTVT.

The rearrangement links TRBV30 to TRBJ1-2; D gene ambiguous. V was cut by 0 bases and J by 5 bases, with 10 bases left in between. Per the germline V gene, CDR1 is GTSNPN and CDR2 is SVGIG (reference sequence). This CDR3 region has 13 residues. The CDR3 sequence: CAWSVVRGYGYTF. Here the CDR3 DNA reads TGTGCCTGGAGTGTGGTTCGGGGTTATGGCTACACCTTC. Complete variable domain (other parts from reference TRBV30 and TRBJ1-2): SQTIHQWPATLVQPVGSPLSLECTVEGTSNPNLYWYRQAAGRGLQLLFYSVGIGQISSEVPQNLSASRPQDRQFILSSKKLLLSDSGFYLCAWSVVRGYGYTFGSGTRLTVV.

J is TRBJ2-1 and V is TRBV11-2; D perhaps matches TRBD2 (6 bases). Germline assignment: CDR1 SGHAT and CDR2 FQNNGV. The CDR3 is 15 residues long. The ends were cut back, 5 bases at V and 8 bases at J, with 19 bases in the middle. CDR3 DNA sequence: TGTGCCAGCAGCCTATTTCGCGGGATGAAGGATGAGCAGTTCTTC. Its translation is CASSLFRGMKDEQFF.

This chain links TRBV19 with TRBJ1-2, with D maybe TRBD1 (5 bases). Looked up from germline, CDR1 is LNHDA and CDR2 is SQIVND (reference sequence). The CDR3 sequence is 13 residues long. Trimming stripped 4 bases from V and 1 base from J, with 7 bases between. The CDR3 spells CASSRQINYGYTF. The CDR3, as DNA: TGTGCCAGTAGTAGACAGATTAACTATGGCTACACCTTC. Variable domain in full (rest from reference TRBV19 and TRBJ1-2): DGGITQSPKYLFRKEGQNVTLSCEQNLNHDAMYWYRQDPGQGLRLIYYSQIVNDFQKGDIAEGYSVSREKKESFPLTVTSAQKNPTAFYLCASSRQINYGYTFGSGTRLTVV.

The table lists this clone with a count of one. The chain has TRBV5-1 and TRBJ2-3; TRBD2 aligns across 11 bases. Germline V lookup: CDR1 SGHRS, CDR2 YFSETQ. The CDR3 consists of 15 residues. The trim removed 9 bases at V and 0 bases at J, leaving 6 bases unmatched. The CDR3 coding sequence is TGCGCCACCGGAACTAGCGGGGGAAGCACAGATACGCAGTATTTT. Its protein product is CATGTSGGSTDTQYF.

CDR3 in amino acids: CASSPTVERNEQFF. Written as DNA, the CDR3 is TGTGCCAGCAGCCCTACCGTAGAGAGGAATGAGCAGTTCTTC. The V call is TRBV7-3, the J call TRBJ2-1; no clear D gene. This CDR3 spans 14 amino acids. The V gene lost 5 bases and the J gene lost 7 bases, with 15 bases spanning the gap. Germline CDR1 SGHTA, CDR2 FQGTGA.

The chain employs TRBV4-1 and TRBJ2-3, with D possibly TRBD2 on 5 matching bases. Germline CDR1 and CDR2: MGHRA and YSYEKL. Trimming cost V 0 bases and J 5 bases, with 12 bases left between them. The CDR3 runs to 15 residues. The CDR3 reads CASSQDELRVDTQYF. The DNA of the CDR3 is TGCGCCAGCAGCCAAGATGAATTGCGGGTAGATACGCAGTATTTT.

The count of this clone is one. The genes are TRBV18 and TRBJ2-2; a weak D match, TRBD2 (5 bases). V dropped 2 bases and J dropped 4 bases, with 11 bases sitting between them. Per the germline V gene, CDR1 is KGHSH and CDR2 is LQKENI. There are 15 residues in the CDR3. The CDR3 nucleotides are TGTGCCAGCTCACCAGCCAGAGGGATCACCGGGGAGCTGTTTTTT. Protein product: CASSPARGITGELFF.

V usage is TRBV18 and J usage is TRBJ2-3, with D tentatively TRBD1 (5 bases). CDR3 size: 16 residues. V was cut by 3 bases and J by 3 bases, with 16 bases left in between. Per the germline V gene, CDR1 is KGHSH and CDR2 is LQKENI. The CDR3 loop is CASSPFRADPTDTQYF. CDR3 DNA sequence: TGTGCCAGCTCACCGTTCAGGGCGGACCCTACAGATACGCAGTATTTT.

V and J are TRBV6-6 and TRBJ2-7; 7 nucleotides match TRBD2. Germline CDR1 reads MNHNY; CDR2 reads SVGAGI (reference sequence). This CDR3 region has 15 residues. V lost 0 bases and J lost 1; bases outside the gene matches: 3. The CDR3 spells CASSYSSSGSYEQYF. In DNA, the CDR3 is TGTGCCAGCAGTTACTCGTCTAGCGGTTCCTACGAGCAGTACTTC.

V is TRBV7-8 and J is TRBJ2-2; D might be TRBD1 (6 bases). Germline lookup yields CDR1 SGHVS and CDR2 FQNEAQ. The ends were cut back, 1 base at V and 5 bases at J, with 14 bases in the middle. The CDR3 spans 16 residues. CDR3 sequence reads: CASSLGRSRGTGELFF. In DNA, the CDR3 is TGTGCCAGCAGCTTAGGAAGGTCGAGGGGGACCGGGGAGCTGTTTTTT.

V is TRBV9 and J is TRBJ1-1, with 11 nucleotides matching TRBD1. The junction had 1 base not matched to a gene; V was cut back by 0 bases and J by 9 bases. The CDR3 loop spans 13 amino acids. Germline CDR1 SGDLS, CDR2 YYNGEE. The CDR3 spells CASSVVDRGQAFF. The CDR3 DNA follows: TGTGCCAGCAGCGTAGTGGACAGGGGGCAAGCTTTCTTT. Together with reference TRBV9 and TRBJ1-1, the CDR3 gives the full variable domain: DSGVTQTPKHLITATGQRVTLRCSPRSGDLSVYWYQQSLDQGLQFLIQYYNGEERAKGNILERFSAQQFPDLHSELNLSSLELGDSALYFCASSVVDRGQAFFGQGTRLTVV.

This chain links TRBV6-5 with TRBJ1-2; D unresolved. The germline CDR1 and CDR2 sequences are MNHEY and SVGAGI. This CDR3 has 15 amino acids. Trimming stripped 5 bases from V and 1 base from J, with 14 bases between. CDR3 DNA sequence: TGTGCCAGCAGTCCCCTTGGGCCTTATAACTATGGCTACACCTTC. Its protein is CASSPLGPYNYGYTF.

This sequence joins TRBV27 and TRBJ1-2, with 11 bases matching TRBD1. The germline V gene has CDR1 MNHEY and CDR2 SMNVEV (reference sequence). Trimming at V came to 3 bases and at J to 2 bases, leaving 2 bases not matched to a gene. The CDR3 extends over 15 amino acids. The CDR3 coding sequence is TGTGCCAGCAGTTTCGGGACAGGGGGGAACTATGGCTACACCTTC. It yields the protein CASSFGTGGNYGYTF.

This clone was observed a few times. The gene calls are TRBV7-2 and TRBJ2-2; 9 nucleotides line up with TRBD1. Germline CDR1 SGHTA, CDR2 FQGNSA. The length of the CDR3 is 16 residues. V was pared by 5 bases and J by 1 base, with 5 bases of the junction left unmatched. The CDR3 DNA sequence: TGTGCCAGCAGCCCGGGGGGACAGGGGAACACCGGGGAGCTGTTTTTT. The encoded protein is CASSPGGQGNTGELFF.

V and J are TRBV7-8 and TRBJ2-1; D is possibly TRBD2 (6 bases). CDR1 SGHVS and CDR2 FQNEAQ come from the germline V gene. The CDR3 consists of 16 residues. The V end was cut by 6 bases, the J end by 5 bases, with 20 bases between. CDR3 bases: TGTGCCAGCAGTTCCGCCGCGGGGTTGGCACACAATGAGCAGTTCTTC. Translating gives CASSSAAGLAHNEQFF.

The J gene is TRBJ1-2, the V gene TRBV27; the D gene is possibly TRBD1 (6 bases). The CDR3 totals 12 residues. The V gene's germline CDR1 is MNHEY and CDR2 SMNVEV (reference sequence). Trimming removed 6 bases from V and 6 bases from J, with 11 bases in between. The chain's CDR3 is CASRDRSNGYTF. The CDR3 DNA sequence: TGTGCCAGCAGGGACAGATCGAATGGCTACACCTTC.

The V call is TRBV5-8, the J call TRBJ2-5; 9 bases are shared with TRBD1. The trim removed 3 bases at V and 5 bases at J, leaving 5 bases unmatched. Germline CDR1 SGHTS, CDR2 YDEGEE. The CDR3 runs to 14 residues. In DNA, the CDR3 is TGTGCCAGCAGCTCGCCCGGGACAGGGGAGACCCAGTACTTC. Its protein product is CASSSPGTGETQYF.

V is TRBV7-9 and J is TRBJ2-1; 8 bases map to TRBD1. Germline CDR1 reads SEHNR; CDR2 reads FQNEAQ (reference sequence). Trimming cost V 3 bases and J 6 bases; bases outside gene matches: 10. The CDR3 is 16 residues long. The CDR3 protein is CASSFVPGQAGNEQFF. CDR3 nucleotides: TGTGCCAGCAGCTTCGTACCGGGACAGGCGGGCAATGAGCAGTTCTTC.

CDR3 region: CASSLGQIIYNEQFF. CDR3 coding DNA: TGTGCCAGCAGCCTGGGACAGATAATATACAATGAGCAGTTCTTC. This chain joins TRBV5-6 and TRBJ2-1; 7 bases are shared with TRBD1. Trimming cost V 4 bases and J 4 bases; bases outside gene matches: 8. Germline assignment: CDR1 SGHDT and CDR2 YYEEEE. This CDR3 is built from 15 residues.

The genes are TRBV28 and TRBJ1-2; 7 positions agree with TRBD1. The germline V gene has CDR1 MDHEN and CDR2 SYDVKM. Unmatched junction bases numbered 4, after V lost 7 bases and J lost 5 bases. CDR3 length: 12 amino acids. Here the CDR3 DNA reads TGTGCCAGCATAGGGACAGATTATGGCTACACCTTC. Translated: CASIGTDYGYTF.